The entry below describes one T cell receptor beta chain. Its antigen is not known. The data were obtained in a study of monozygotic twins with cystic fibrosis. Study-level results: In this small cohort, shared CDR3 numbers showed no association with age, concordance or disease severity. Unrelated CF individuals shared fewer identical clonotypes than monozygotic CF twins.

Profiling relied on immunoSEQ multiplex PCR, and the TCRdb table lists in-frame clones only, not all of them. Among 13,000 or so clones listed, roughly nine tenths were seen once. The V gene's germline CDR1 is SNHLY and CDR2 FYNNEI. V was clipped by 10 bases and J by 0 bases; unmatched bases: 6. This CDR3 is built from 17 residues. The sequence came from a boy younger than 18 with cystic fibrosis. The sample taken for sequencing was blood. This chain uses TRBV2 with TRBJ2-1; 16 bases match TRBD2. The chain's CDR3 is CATSGTSGRASYNEQFF. CDR3 DNA: TGTGCCACCTCAGGGACTAGCGGGAGGGCCTCCTACAATGAGCAGTTCTTC.